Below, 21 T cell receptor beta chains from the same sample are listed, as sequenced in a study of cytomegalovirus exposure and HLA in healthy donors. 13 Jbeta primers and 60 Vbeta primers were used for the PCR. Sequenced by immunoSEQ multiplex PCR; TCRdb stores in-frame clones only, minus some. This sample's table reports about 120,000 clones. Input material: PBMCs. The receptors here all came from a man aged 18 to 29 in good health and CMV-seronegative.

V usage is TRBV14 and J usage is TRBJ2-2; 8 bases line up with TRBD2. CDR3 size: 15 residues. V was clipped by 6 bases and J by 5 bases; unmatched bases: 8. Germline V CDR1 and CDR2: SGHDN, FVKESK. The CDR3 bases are TGTGCCAGCAGACTCGGACTAGCTGAGACCGGGGAGCTGTTTTTT. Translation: CASRLGLAETGELFF.

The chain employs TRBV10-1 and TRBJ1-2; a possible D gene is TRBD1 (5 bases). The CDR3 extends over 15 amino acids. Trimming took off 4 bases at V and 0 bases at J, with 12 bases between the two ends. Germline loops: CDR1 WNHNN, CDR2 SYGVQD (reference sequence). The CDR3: CASSASGLPNYGYTF. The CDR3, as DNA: TGCGCCAGCAGTGCCTCGGGACTCCCTAACTATGGCTACACCTTC.

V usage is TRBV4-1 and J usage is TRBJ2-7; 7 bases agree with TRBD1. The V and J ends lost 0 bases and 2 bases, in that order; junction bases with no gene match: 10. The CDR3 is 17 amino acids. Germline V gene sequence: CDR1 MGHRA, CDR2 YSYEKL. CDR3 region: CASSQEGKGALAYEQYF. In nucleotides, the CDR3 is TGCGCCAGCAGCCAAGAGGGAAAGGGGGCTTTAGCCTACGAGCAGTACTTC.

The CDR3 loop reads CASSLLASQETQYF. CDR3 sequence (DNA): TGCGCCAGCAGCCTCCTAGCGAGTCAAGAGACCCAGTACTTC. V gene TRBV4-1 combines with J gene TRBJ2-5; the D gene is possibly TRBD2 (6 bases). V lost 4 bases, J lost 2 bases, and 11 bases lay in between. CDR1 is MGHRA and CDR2 is YSYEKL in the germline V gene. The CDR3 loop spans 14 amino acids.

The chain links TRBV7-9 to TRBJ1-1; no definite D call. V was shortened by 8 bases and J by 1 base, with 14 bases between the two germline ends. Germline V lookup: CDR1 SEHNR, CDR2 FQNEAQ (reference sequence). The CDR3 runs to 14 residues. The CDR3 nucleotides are TGTGCCAGCCTTACTAGTCGAGAGAACACTGAAGCTTTCTTT. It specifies CASLTSRENTEAFF.

CDR3 in amino acids: CASSYGQGAVADTQYF. For the CDR3, the DNA is TGTGCCAGCAGCTATGGACAGGGGGCGGTCGCAGATACGCAGTATTTT. The chain has TRBV7-6 and TRBJ2-3; 11 positions match TRBD1. The V and J ends lost 4 bases and 4 bases, in that order; junction bases with no gene match: 7. The germline V gene has CDR1 SGHVS and CDR2 FNYEAQ. The CDR3 is 16 amino acids.

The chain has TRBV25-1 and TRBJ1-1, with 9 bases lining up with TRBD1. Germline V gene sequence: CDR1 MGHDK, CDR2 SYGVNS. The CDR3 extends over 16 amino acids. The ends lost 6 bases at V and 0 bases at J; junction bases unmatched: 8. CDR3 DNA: TGTGCCAGCAGCCCTTCGGACAGGGGTCTGAACACTGAAGCTTTCTTT. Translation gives CASSPSDRGLNTEAFF.

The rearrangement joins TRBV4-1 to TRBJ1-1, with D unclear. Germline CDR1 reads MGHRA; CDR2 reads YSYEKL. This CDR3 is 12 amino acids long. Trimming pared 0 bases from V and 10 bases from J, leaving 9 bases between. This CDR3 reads CASSQEARGAFF. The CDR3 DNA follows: TGCGCCAGCAGCCAAGAGGCCCGGGGAGCTTTCTTT.

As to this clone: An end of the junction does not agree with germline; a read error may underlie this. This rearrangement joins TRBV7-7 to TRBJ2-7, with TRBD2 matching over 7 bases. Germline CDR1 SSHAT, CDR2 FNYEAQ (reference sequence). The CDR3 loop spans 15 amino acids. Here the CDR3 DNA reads TGTGCTAGCAGCCGCGTCGGGGGGAGGGCCGGCGAGCAGTACTTC. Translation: CASSRVGGRAGEQYF.

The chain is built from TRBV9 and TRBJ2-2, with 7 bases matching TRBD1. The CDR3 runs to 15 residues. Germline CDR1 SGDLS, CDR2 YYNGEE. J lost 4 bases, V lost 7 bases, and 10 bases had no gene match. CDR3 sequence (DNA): TGTGCCAGCCCCAGGGGGTCGATGACCACCGGGGAGCTGTTTTTT. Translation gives CASPRGSMTTGELFF. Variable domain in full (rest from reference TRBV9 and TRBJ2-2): DSGVTQTPKHLITATGQRVTLRCSPRSGDLSVYWYQQSLDQGLQFLIQYYNGEERAKGNILERFSAQQFPDLHSELNLSSLELGDSALYFCASPRGSMTTGELFFGEGSRLTVL.

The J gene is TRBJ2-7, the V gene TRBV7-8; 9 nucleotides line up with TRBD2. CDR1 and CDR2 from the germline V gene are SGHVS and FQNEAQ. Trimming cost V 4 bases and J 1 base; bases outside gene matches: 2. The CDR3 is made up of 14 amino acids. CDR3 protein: CASSSLAGSYEQYF. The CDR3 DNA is TGTGCCAGCAGCTCCCTAGCGGGGTCCTACGAGCAGTACTTC.

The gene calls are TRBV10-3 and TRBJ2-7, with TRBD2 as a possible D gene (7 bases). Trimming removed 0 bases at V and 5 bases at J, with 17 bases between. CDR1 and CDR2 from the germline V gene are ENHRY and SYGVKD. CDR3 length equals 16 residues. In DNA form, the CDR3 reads TGTGCCATCAGTGAGTCGGGTGGGGGGGGCCTAAACGAGCAGTACTTC. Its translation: CAISESGGGGLNEQYF.

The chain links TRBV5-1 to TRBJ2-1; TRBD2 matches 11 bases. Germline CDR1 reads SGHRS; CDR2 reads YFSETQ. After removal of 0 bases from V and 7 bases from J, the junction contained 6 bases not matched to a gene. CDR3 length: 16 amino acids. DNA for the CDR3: TGCGCCAGCAGCTTGGAGACTAGCGGGACCTCGAATGAGCAGTTCTTC. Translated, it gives CASSLETSGTSNEQFF.

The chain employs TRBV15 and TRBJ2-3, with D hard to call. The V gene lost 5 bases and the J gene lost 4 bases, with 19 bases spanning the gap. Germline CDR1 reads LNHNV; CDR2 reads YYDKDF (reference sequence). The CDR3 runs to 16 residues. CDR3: CATSPRLERSADTQYF. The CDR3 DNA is TGTGCCACCAGCCCGAGACTTGAACGGAGTGCAGATACGCAGTATTTT. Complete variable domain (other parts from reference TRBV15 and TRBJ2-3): DAMVIQNPRYQVTQFGKPVTLSCSQTLNHNVMYWYQQKSSQAPKLLFHYYDKDFNNEADTPDNFQSRRPNTSFCFLDIRSPGLGDTAMYLCATSPRLERSADTQYFGPGTRLTVL.

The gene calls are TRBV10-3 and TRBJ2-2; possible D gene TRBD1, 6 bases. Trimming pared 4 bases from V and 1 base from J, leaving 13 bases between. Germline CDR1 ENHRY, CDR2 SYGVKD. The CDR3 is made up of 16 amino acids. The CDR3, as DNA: TGTGCCATCAGTGCCGGGGACACCTTGAACACCGGGGAGCTGTTTTTT. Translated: CAISAGDTLNTGELFF.

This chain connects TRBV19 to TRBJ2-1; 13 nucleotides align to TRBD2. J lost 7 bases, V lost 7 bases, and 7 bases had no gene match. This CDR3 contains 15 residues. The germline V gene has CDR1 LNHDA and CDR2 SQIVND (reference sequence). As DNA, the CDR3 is TGTGCCAGTATCCCATCGGGACTAGCGGGAAATGAGCAGTTCTTC. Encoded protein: CASIPSGLAGNEQFF.

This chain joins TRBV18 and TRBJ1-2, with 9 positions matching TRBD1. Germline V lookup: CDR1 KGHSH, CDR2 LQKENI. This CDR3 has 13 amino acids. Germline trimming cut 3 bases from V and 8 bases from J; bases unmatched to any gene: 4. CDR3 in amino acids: CASSPGQGSGYTF. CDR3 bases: TGTGCCAGCTCACCTGGACAGGGGAGCGGCTACACCTTC.

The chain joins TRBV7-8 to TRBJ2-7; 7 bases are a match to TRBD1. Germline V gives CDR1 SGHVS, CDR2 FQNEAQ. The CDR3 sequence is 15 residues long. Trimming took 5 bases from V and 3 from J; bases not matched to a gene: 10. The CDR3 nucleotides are TGTGCCAGCAGCCCGAGACAGGGAGTGGGCTACGAGCAGTACTTC. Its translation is CASSPRQGVGYEQYF.

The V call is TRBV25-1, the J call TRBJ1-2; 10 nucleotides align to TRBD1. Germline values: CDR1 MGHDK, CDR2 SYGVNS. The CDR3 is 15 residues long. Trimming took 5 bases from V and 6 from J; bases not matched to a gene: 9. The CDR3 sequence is CASSYKTGGRNGYTF. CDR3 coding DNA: TGTGCCAGCAGTTACAAGACAGGGGGCAGAAATGGCTACACCTTC.

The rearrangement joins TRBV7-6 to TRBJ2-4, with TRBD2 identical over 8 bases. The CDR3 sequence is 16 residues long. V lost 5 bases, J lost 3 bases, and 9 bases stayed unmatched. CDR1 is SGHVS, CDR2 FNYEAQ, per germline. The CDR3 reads CASSPMRGAGKNIQYF. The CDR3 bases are TGTGCCAGCAGCCCCATGCGGGGGGCGGGCAAAAACATTCAGTACTTC.

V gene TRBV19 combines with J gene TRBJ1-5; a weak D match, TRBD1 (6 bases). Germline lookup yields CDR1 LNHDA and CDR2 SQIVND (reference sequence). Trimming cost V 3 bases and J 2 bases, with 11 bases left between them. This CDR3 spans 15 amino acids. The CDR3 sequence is CASSILGGGNQPQHF. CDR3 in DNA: TGTGCCAGTAGTATTTTAGGGGGTGGCAATCAGCCCCAGCATTTT.